Included here is one T cell receptor (beta chain) sequence, with context. From germline, CDR1 is MGHRA and CDR2 YSYEKL. V dropped 3 bases and J dropped 7; count of bases not matched to a gene: 5. This CDR3 has 15 residues. As processed by the authors: Reference gene primer amplification gave nucleated cell count estimates. Some clones are missing from TCRdb's copy, which holds only in-frame ones; the method was immunoSEQ multiplex PCR. The V and J calls and clone size are taken from that table; D and trimming were inferred from the DNA. The sample has around 130,000 clones; roughly 84% are singletons. The data were obtained in a study of blood T cell repertoires in COVID-19. Background on the study: Researchers got acute and convalescent COVID-19 samples from the United States, Italy and Spain. The cDNA or gDNA used as material had been derived from T cells, B-cell-depleted T cells, or PBMCs.

Sequencing used peripheral blood. The receptor was derived from a man between 60 and 70 years old with acute or convalescent COVID-19. The V and J genes are TRBV4-1 and TRBJ2-1; 11 bases agree with TRBD1. The CDR3 nucleotides read TGCGCCAGCAGCCAGACCCGGGACAGGGGGAATGAGCAGTTCTTC. This encodes CASSQTRDRGNEQFF.